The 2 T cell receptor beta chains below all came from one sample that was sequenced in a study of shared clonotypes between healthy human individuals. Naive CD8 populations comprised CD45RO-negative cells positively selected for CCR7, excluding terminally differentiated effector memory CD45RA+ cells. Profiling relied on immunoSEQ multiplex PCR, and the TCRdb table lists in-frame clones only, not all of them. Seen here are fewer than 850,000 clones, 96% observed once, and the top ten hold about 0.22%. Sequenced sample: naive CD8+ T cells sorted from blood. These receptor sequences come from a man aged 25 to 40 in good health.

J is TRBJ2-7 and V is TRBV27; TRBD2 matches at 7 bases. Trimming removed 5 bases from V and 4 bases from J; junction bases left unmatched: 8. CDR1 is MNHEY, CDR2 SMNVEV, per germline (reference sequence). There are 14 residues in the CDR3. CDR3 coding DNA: TGTGCCAGCAGTGAGGGCGTTAGCGGGTACGAGCAGTACTTC. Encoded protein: CASSEGVSGYEQYF.

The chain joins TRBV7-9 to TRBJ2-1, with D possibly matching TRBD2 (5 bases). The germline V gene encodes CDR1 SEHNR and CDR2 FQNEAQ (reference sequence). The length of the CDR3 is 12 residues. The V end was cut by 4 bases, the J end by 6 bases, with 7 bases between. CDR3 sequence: CASSSDSNEQFF. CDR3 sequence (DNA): TGTGCCAGCAGCTCGGACTCCAATGAGCAGTTCTTC.